This TCR beta chain was profiled in a study of blood T cell repertoires in COVID-19. The CDR3 totals 14 residues. Germline trimming cut 4 bases from V and 2 bases from J; bases unmatched to any gene: 4. Germline V gene sequence: CDR1 KGHSH, CDR2 LQKENI. The data were produced by immunoSEQ multiplex PCR, yet TCRdb's version contains in-frame clones alone and is incomplete. Here the sample spans some 180,000 clones, around 90% being singletons. This TCR was recovered from a man aged 50-60 years with acute or convalescent COVID-19. The sample consisted of peripheral blood. This sequence joins TRBV18 and TRBJ1-2; TRBD1 agrees at 7 bases. The CDR3 protein is CASSLDRANYGYTF. CDR3 in DNA: TGTGCCAGCTCACTAGACAGGGCGAACTATGGCTACACCTTC.